Here is one TCR beta chain with its context. What it binds is unknown. Donors were ostensibly healthy at sampling, although undocumented immune exposures were probable. This sample is drawn from a study of cytomegalovirus exposure and HLA in healthy donors. Broader study findings: In a later analysis, specific HLA alleles were associated with 15,000 to 20,000 TCR beta sequences at a 0.05 false discovery rate.

The PCR contained 60 Vbeta and 13 Jbeta primers. Only in-frame clones appear in the TCRdb table, and some are missing; sequencing was by immunoSEQ multiplex PCR. The sample shows approximately 110,000 clones, 70% to 85% of them seen only once. The sample consisted of PBMCs. The TCR was taken from a woman aged 40 to 50 in good health and CMV-seronegative.

The CDR3 region is CASSFGGRQPQHF. CDR3 coding DNA: TGTGCCAGCAGCTTCGGGGGGAGGCAGCCCCAGCATTTT. The gene calls are TRBV7-2 and TRBJ1-5; D might be TRBD1 (5 bases). Germline-derived CDR1 and CDR2 are SGHTA and FQGNSA. The CDR3 length is 13 residues. V shed 3 bases and J shed 7 bases, with 10 bases lying between them.